Listed below are T cell receptor beta chains from one sample, sequenced in a study of CD8+ T cells in alopecia areata. Some clones are missing from TCRdb's copy, which holds only in-frame ones; the method was immunoSEQ multiplex PCR. This table holds about 190,000 clones, roughly 70% found once. Sequenced material: CD4+ T cells sorted from blood, taken at week 49, from a patient treated with tofacitinib. Receptors were obtained from a human donor with alopecia areata. The CDR3 runs from the conserved cysteine through the conserved F or W. Fields, in order: clone size, J gene, V gene, D gene, CDR3 protein, CDR3 DNA. D genes are given only for firm matches. Clone size, where shown, is once, few, many, or a class for clones that have expanded.

>.|TRBJ1-5|TRBV4-3|.
CASSQVVGLGQPQHF
TGCGCCAGCAGCCAAGTAGTAGGGCTGGGTCAGCCCCAGCATTTT
>once|TRBJ2-1|TRBV25-1|.
CASSEGRAYNEQFF
TGTGCCAGCAGTGAGGGCAGGGCCTACAATGAGCAGTTCTTC
>.|TRBJ2-7|TRBV5-1|.
CASSSSRDEQYF
TGCGCCAGCAGCTCCTCACGTGACGAGCAGTACTTC
>.|TRBJ1-5|TRBV7-2|TRBD1
CASSLVGTGADSNQPQHF
TGTGCCAGCAGCTTAGTAGGGACAGGCGCAGATAGCAATCAGCCCCAGCATTTT
>.|TRBJ1-2|TRBV30|TRBD1
CAWSVPDRVHYGYTF
TGTGCCTGGAGTGTACCGGACAGGGTACACTATGGCTACACCTTC
>.|TRBJ2-7|TRBV4-3|TRBD1
CASSTLTGQSYEQYF
TGCGCCAGCAGCACTCTGACAGGGCAATCCTACGAGCAGTACTTC
>.|TRBJ1-2|TRBV29-1|.
CSVERSLGYTF
TGCAGCGTTGAAAGGTCCCTTGGCTACACCTTC
>.|TRBJ2-3|TRBV5-6|TRBD1
CASSPGQVGDTQYF
TGTGCCAGCAGCCCGGGACAGGTTGGAGATACGCAGTATTTT
>.|TRBJ1-5|TRBV25-1|TRBD1
CASSFGQGNQPQHF
TGTGCCAGCAGTTTTGGACAGGGCAATCAGCCCCAGCATTTT
>.|TRBJ2-7|TRBV5-1|TRBD1
CASSTGTGLEQYF
TGCGCCAGCAGCACTGGGACAGGGCTTGAGCAGTACTTC